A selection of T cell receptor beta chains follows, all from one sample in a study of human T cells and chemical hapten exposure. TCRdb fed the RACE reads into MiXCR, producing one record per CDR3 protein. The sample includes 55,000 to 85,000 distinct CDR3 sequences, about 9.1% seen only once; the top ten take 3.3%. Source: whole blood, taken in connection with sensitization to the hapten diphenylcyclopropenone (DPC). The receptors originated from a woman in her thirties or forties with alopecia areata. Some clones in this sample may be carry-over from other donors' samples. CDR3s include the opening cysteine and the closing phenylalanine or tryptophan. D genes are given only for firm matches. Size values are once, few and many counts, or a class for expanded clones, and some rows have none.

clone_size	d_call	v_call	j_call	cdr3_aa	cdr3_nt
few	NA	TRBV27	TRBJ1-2	CASSLNSAYGYTF	TGTGCCAGCAGTTTAAACAGTGCCTATGGCTACACCTTC
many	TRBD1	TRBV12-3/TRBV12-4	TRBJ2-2	CASSLSRGLTGELFF	TGTGCCAGCAGTTTATCCAGGGGGCTGACCGGGGAGCTGTTTTTT
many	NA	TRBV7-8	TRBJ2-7	CASSLDQGYEQYF	TGTGCCAGCAGCTTAGATCAGGGGTACGAGCAGTACTTC
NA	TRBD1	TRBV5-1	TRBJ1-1	CASSLGMGTGRAFF	TGCGCCAGCAGCTTGGGAATGGGGACAGGGAGAGCTTTCTTT
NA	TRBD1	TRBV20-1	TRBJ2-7	CSARDQGGTGNDEQYF	TGCAGTGCTAGAGATCAGGGAGGGACAGGGAACGACGAGCAGTACTTC
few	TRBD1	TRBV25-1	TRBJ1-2	CASSETGGTDGYTF	TGTGCCAGCAGTGAGACAGGGGGAACGGATGGCTACACCTTC
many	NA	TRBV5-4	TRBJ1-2	CASSLDRAYGYTF	TGTGCCAGCAGCTTGGACAGGGCCTATGGCTACACCTTC
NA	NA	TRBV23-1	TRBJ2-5	CASSQPQGKETQYF	TGCGCCAGCAGTCAGCCCCAGGGGAAGGAGACCCAGTACTTC
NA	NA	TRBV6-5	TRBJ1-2	CASSYSHGMVGYGYTF	TGTGCCAGCAGTTACTCGCACGGCATGGTTGGGTATGGCTACACCTTC
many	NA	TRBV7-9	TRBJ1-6	CASSPTTGSDNSPLHF	TGTGCCAGCAGCCCTACCACAGGGTCTGATAATTCACCCCTCCACTTT
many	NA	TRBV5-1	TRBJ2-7	CASSLAGASYEQYF	TGCGCCAGCAGCTTGGCGGGAGCCTCCTACGAGCAGTACTTC
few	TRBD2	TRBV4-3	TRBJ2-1	CASSQDPGLGYEQFF	TGCGCCAGCAGCCAAGATCCGGGACTAGGGTACGAGCAGTTCTTC
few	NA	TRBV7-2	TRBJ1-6	CASSLSVTWSPLHF	TGTGCCAGCAGCTTAAGCGTCACTTGGTCACCCCTCCATTTT
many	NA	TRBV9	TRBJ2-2	CASSPPRGGPNTGELFF	TGTGCCAGCAGCCCACCTAGGGGGGGGCCGAACACCGGCGAGCTGTTTTTT
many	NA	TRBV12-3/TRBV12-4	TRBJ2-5	CASSLTSGGKETQYF	TGTGCCAGCAGTTTAACCTCAGGGGGGAAAGAGACCCAGTACTTC
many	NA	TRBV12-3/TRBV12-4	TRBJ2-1	CASSLFGNELHNEQFF	TGTGCCAGCAGTCTCTTCGGGAACGAATTGCACAATGAGCAGTTCTTC
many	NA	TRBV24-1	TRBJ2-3	CATSVRGGGTDTQYF	TGTGCCACCAGTGTTCGGGGAGGAGGCACAGATACGCAGTATTTT
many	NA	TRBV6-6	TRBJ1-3	CASTPSYSGNTIYF	TGTGCCAGCACACCAAGTTACTCTGGAAACACCATATATTTT
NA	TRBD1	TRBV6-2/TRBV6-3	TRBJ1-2	CASRPLGQGAGYTF	TGTGCCAGCAGACCCCTTGGACAGGGAGCTGGCTACACCTTC
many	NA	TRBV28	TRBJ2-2	CASSLNTGELSF	TGTGCCAGCAGTTTGAACACCGGGGAGCTGTCTTTT
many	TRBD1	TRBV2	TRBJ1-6	CASGTGPKSSYNSPLHF	TGTGCCTCTGGGACAGGGCCGAAGAGCTCCTATAATTCACCCCTCCACTTT